This passage covers 32 T cell receptor beta chains from one sample sequenced in a study of blood T cell repertoires in COVID-19. Clones were read by immunoSEQ multiplex PCR, and TCRdb kept only the in-frame ones, dropping some. The table shows about 170,000 clones, with 80% to 90% occurring only once. Sample: peripheral blood. The receptors shown here come from a woman in her sixties or seventies who had recovered from COVID-19.

This chain uses TRBV5-8 with TRBJ2-6; the D gene is possibly TRBD2 (6 bases). V was clipped by 4 bases and J by 0 bases, with 8 bases between them. The CDR3 length is 15 residues. The germline V gene has CDR1 SGHTS and CDR2 YDEGEE. CDR3 in DNA: TGTGCCAGCAGCCCCGGGAGCTCTGGGGCCAACGTCCTGACTTTC. It translates to CASSPGSSGANVLTF.

This chain connects TRBV19 to TRBJ2-7; 10 bases fit TRBD1. Per germline, CDR1 LNHDA and CDR2 SQIVND (reference sequence). This CDR3 is built from 13 residues. Trimming removed 7 bases from V and 3 bases from J; junction bases left unmatched: 3. The chain's CDR3 is CASTRTGGYEQYF. The CDR3 DNA reads as TGTGCCAGTACGCGGACAGGGGGCTACGAGCAGTACTTC.

The chain has TRBV5-1 and TRBJ1-3; 7 bases line up with TRBD1. Trimming removed 3 bases from V and 6 bases from J; junction bases left unmatched: 6. Germline V gives CDR1 SGHRS, CDR2 YFSETQ. This CDR3 is built from 14 residues. The CDR3 DNA sequence: TGCGCCAGCAGCTCTGGACAGGCCACAAACACCATATATTTT. It codes for CASSSGQATNTIYF. Full variable domain (missing parts from reference TRBV5-1 and TRBJ1-3): KAGVTQTPRYLIKTRGQQVTLSCSPISGHRSVSWYQQTPGQGLQFLFEYFSETQRNKGNFPGRFSGRQFSNSRSEMNVSTLELGDSALYLCASSSGQATNTIYFGEGSWLTVV.

This clone appeared once. The rearrangement links TRBV3-1 (or the pseudogene TRBV3-2) to TRBJ1-1; the D is unclear. Germline lookup yields CDR1 LGHDT and CDR2 YNNKEL (reference sequence). This CDR3 region has 14 residues. Trimming took 1 base from V and 13 from J, leaving 19 bases between them. CDR3 DNA sequence: TGTGCCAGCAGCCAAGGGCTCGTGAGATCGAGGGATTTCTTT. The encoded protein is CASSQGLVRSRDFF.

The V gene is TRBV5-4, the J gene TRBJ1-2, with 7 nucleotides matching TRBD1. The CDR3 extends over 15 amino acids. Germline CDR1 is SGHNT and CDR2 is YYREEE (reference sequence). After removal of 0 bases from V and 4 bases from J, the junction contained 6 bases not matched to a gene. This CDR3 is CASSLGSGGFYGYTF. The CDR3 DNA follows: TGTGCCAGCAGCTTGGGGTCAGGGGGGTTCTATGGCTACACCTTC.

The J gene is TRBJ2-7, the V gene TRBV5-8, with 8 nucleotides matching TRBD2. The CDR3 loop spans 15 amino acids. V shed 0 bases and J 5 bases; nucleotides not matched to a gene: 7. Germline CDR1 and CDR2: SGHTS and YDEGEE. The CDR3 coding sequence is TGTGCCAGCAGCTTGGGGGTAGCGGGACATGACGAGCAGTACTTC. This sequence encodes CASSLGVAGHDEQYF. Using reference TRBV5-8 and TRBJ2-7 for the parts outside the CDR3, the full variable domain is EAGVTQSPTHLIKTRGQQATLRCSPISGHTSVYWYQQALGLGLQFLLWYDEGEERNRGNFPPRFSGRQFPNYSSELNVNALELEDSALYLCASSLGVAGHDEQYFGPGTRLTVT.

The table lists this clone with a count of one. This chain connects TRBV10-3 to TRBJ2-7, with D possibly being TRBD1 (6 bases). This CDR3 comprises 14 residues. The V and J ends lost 6 bases and 3 bases respectively, with 15 bases between them. From germline, CDR1 is ENHRY and CDR2 SYGVKD. The DNA of the CDR3 is TGTGCCATCAGGCGGGCTAGGGACAACTACGAGCAGTACTTC. Translating it yields CAIRRARDNYEQYF.

This chain connects TRBV7-2 to TRBJ1-1, with D hard to call. The CDR3 runs to 14 residues. In germline, CDR1 is SGHTA, CDR2 FQGNSA. Trimming took 0 bases from V and 4 from J, leaving 9 bases between them. The CDR3 region has the DNA TGTGCCAGCAGCTTAGCAGGTCAGGCCACTGAAGCTTTCTTT. Its translation: CASSLAGQATEAFF.

The chain is built from TRBV5-1 and TRBJ1-1; D may be TRBD1 (5 bases). Trimming left V 7 bases short and J 1 base short, with 11 bases between. The CDR3 totals 13 residues. Germline values: CDR1 SGHRS, CDR2 YFSETQ. CDR3 loop: CASAFTGNTEAFF. CDR3 in DNA: TGCGCCAGCGCATTCACAGGGAACACTGAAGCTTTCTTT.

This chain connects TRBV5-1 to TRBJ1-5; TRBD1 agrees at 9 bases. V was clipped by 4 bases and J by 7 bases; unmatched bases: 6. Looked up from germline, CDR1 is SGHRS and CDR2 is YFSETQ. This CDR3 has 14 residues. The CDR3 bases are TGCGCCAGCAGCGAAAGACAGGGGGACCAGCCCCAGCATTTT. Translation gives CASSERQGDQPQHF. Together with reference TRBV5-1 and TRBJ1-5, the CDR3 gives the full variable domain: KAGVTQTPRYLIKTRGQQVTLSCSPISGHRSVSWYQQTPGQGLQFLFEYFSETQRNKGNFPGRFSGRQFSNSRSEMNVSTLELGDSALYLCASSERQGDQPQHFGDGTRLSIL.

The chain combines TRBV28 with TRBJ2-1, with D possibly matching TRBD1 (5 bases). CDR3 size: 14 residues. Germline CDR1 MDHEN, CDR2 SYDVKM. V lost 8 bases, J lost 4 bases, and 15 bases lay in between. The CDR3 sequence: CASGQPQGYNEQFF. The CDR3 DNA reads as TGTGCCAGCGGCCAGCCCCAGGGTTACAATGAGCAGTTCTTC. The whole variable domain, remainder taken from reference TRBV28 and TRBJ2-1, is DVKVTQSSRYLVKRTGEKVFLECVQDMDHENMFWYRQDPGLGLRLIYFSYDVKMKEKGDIPEGYSVSREKKERFSLILESASTNQTSMYLCASGQPQGYNEQFFGPGTRLTVL.

The chain employs TRBV5-1 and TRBJ2-1; D perhaps matches TRBD2 (5 bases). This CDR3 contains 15 residues. Trimming removed 0 bases at V and 9 bases at J, with 16 bases between. From germline, CDR1 is SGHRS and CDR2 YFSETQ. The CDR3 is CASSLGPNGGGEQFF. The DNA of the CDR3 is TGCGCCAGCAGCTTGGGGCCCAACGGCGGAGGTGAGCAGTTCTTC.

Written as DNA, the CDR3 is TGTGCCAGCAGCTCTACACAGGGGGCATTGAATGAGCAGTTCTTC. Encoded protein: CASSSTQGALNEQFF. J is TRBJ2-1 and V is TRBV5-6, with 9 nucleotides matching TRBD1. V lost 3 bases, J lost 7 bases, and 8 bases stayed unmatched. The CDR3 runs to 15 residues. Germline CDR1 is SGHDT and CDR2 is YYEEEE. Full variable domain (rest looked up from reference TRBV5-6 and TRBJ2-1): DAGVTQSPTHLIKTRGQQVTLRCSPKSGHDTVSWYQQALGQGPQFIFQYYEEEERQRGNFPDRFSGHQFPNYSSELNVNALLLGDSALYLCASSSTQGALNEQFFGPGTRLTVL.

This clone was seen just once. V and J are TRBV12-3 or TRBV12-4 and TRBJ1-1, with D possibly matching TRBD1 (5 bases). V was pared by 3 bases and J by 7 bases, with 12 bases between. The CDR3 runs to 13 residues. The CDR3 region is CASSFRGRDEAFF. CDR3 nucleotide sequence: TGTGCCAGCAGTTTTAGGGGTAGGGATGAAGCTTTCTTT.

J is TRBJ2-3 and V is TRBV7-2, with D uncertain. Germline loops: CDR1 SGHTA, CDR2 FQGNSA. V dropped 4 bases and J dropped 1 base, with 6 bases sitting between them. The CDR3 spans 13 residues. Written as DNA, the CDR3 is TGTGCCAGCAGCTCCCCGGGCACAGATACGCAGTATTTT. It encodes CASSSPGTDTQYF. The full variable domain, its missing parts supplied by reference TRBV7-2 and TRBJ2-3, is GAGVSQSPSNKVTEKGKDVELRCDPISGHTALYWYRQSLGQGLEFLIYFQGNSAPDKSGLPSDRFSAERTGGSVSTLTIQRTQQEDSAVYLCASSSPGTDTQYFGPGTRLTVL.

The J gene is TRBJ2-1, the V gene TRBV7-8; perhaps TRBD2 as D (6 bases). The V gene lost 5 bases and the J gene lost 7 bases, with 18 bases spanning the gap. CDR1 is SGHVS, CDR2 FQNEAQ, per germline. The CDR3 covers 15 residues. This chain's CDR3 is CASSPAGPRWNEQFF. DNA for the CDR3: TGTGCCAGCAGCCCCGCGGGACCCCGGTGGAATGAGCAGTTCTTC.

In this sample, this clone turned up a few times. The V and J genes are TRBV10-3 and TRBJ2-3; TRBD1 is a possible D gene (5 bases). Germline loops: CDR1 ENHRY, CDR2 SYGVKD. This CDR3 region has 15 residues. Trimming stripped 6 bases from V and 4 bases from J, with 17 bases between. The CDR3 is CAISQQVGGADTQYF. The CDR3 DNA reads as TGTGCCATCAGCCAACAGGTCGGTGGTGCAGATACGCAGTATTTT.

This clone came up a few times. The chain uses TRBV9 and TRBJ2-5, with 7 bases matching TRBD2. Germline-derived CDR1 and CDR2 are SGDLS and YYNGEE. This CDR3 is 16 amino acids long. J gave up 5 bases and V 3 bases, and 13 bases lay outside the gene matches. The CDR3, as DNA: TGTGCCAGCAGCGCCGGCGCCCCAGCGGGAATGGAGACCCAGTACTTC. As protein: CASSAGAPAGMETQYF.

The V call is TRBV5-8, the J call TRBJ1-1, with a possible D match to TRBD1 (5 bases). The CDR3 covers 17 residues. CDR1 SGHTS and CDR2 YDEGEE come from the germline V gene. Trimming stripped 2 bases from V and 0 bases from J, with 17 bases between. CDR3 sequence reads: CASSFGRGRNMNTEAFF. The CDR3 region has the DNA TGTGCCAGCAGCTTCGGTCGGGGGAGGAACATGAACACTGAAGCTTTCTTT. Looking up the rest from reference TRBV5-8 and TRBJ1-1 gives the full variable domain: EAGVTQSPTHLIKTRGQQATLRCSPISGHTSVYWYQQALGLGLQFLLWYDEGEERNRGNFPPRFSGRQFPNYSSELNVNALELEDSALYLCASSFGRGRNMNTEAFFGQGTRLTVV.

The V and J genes are TRBV11-2 and TRBJ2-7; TRBD2 is a possible D gene (5 bases). Trimming took off 7 bases at V and 5 bases at J, with 21 bases between the two ends. The CDR3 is made up of 15 amino acids. The germline gives CDR1 SGHAT, CDR2 FQNNGV. CDR3 sequence (DNA): TGTGCCAGCACCCCCCCGGCTCCCGGGGTCCACGAGCAGTACTTC. This encodes CASTPPAPGVHEQYF.

The gene calls are TRBV10-3 and TRBJ2-2, with 12 bases that match TRBD1. Germline V gives CDR1 ENHRY, CDR2 SYGVKD. The junction had 8 bases not matched to a gene; V was cut back by 7 bases and J by 8 bases. The CDR3 sequence is 15 residues long. The CDR3 DNA sequence: TGTGCCATCAAGGAGGGACAGGGGGCATCGGGGGAGCTGTTTTTT. It specifies CAIKEGQGASGELFF.

This chain connects TRBV5-8 to TRBJ1-1; 9 bases fit TRBD1. J lost 1 base, V lost 4 bases, and 8 bases had no gene match. Germline lookup yields CDR1 SGHTS and CDR2 YDEGEE. The CDR3 is 16 residues long. The DNA for the CDR3 is TGTGCCAGCAGCCCCGGGACAGGGAAAGGGAACACTGAAGCTTTCTTT. It is translated as CASSPGTGKGNTEAFF.

The chain couples TRBV2 to TRBJ1-4; 7 bases map to TRBD1. Trimming removed 3 bases from V and 12 bases from J; junction bases left unmatched: 10. This CDR3 region has 14 residues. Germline CDR1 is SNHLY and CDR2 is FYNNEI. The CDR3 region is CASSDARGVGELFF. As DNA, the CDR3 is TGTGCCAGCAGTGATGCCAGGGGGGTCGGGGAACTGTTTTTT.

The CDR3 here is CASSYPDRGGSDEQFF. CDR3 nucleotides: TGTGCCAGCAGTTACCCTGACAGGGGAGGATCGGATGAGCAGTTCTTC. This sequence joins TRBV6-6 and TRBJ2-1; TRBD1 aligns across 8 bases. The CDR3 has 16 amino acids. CDR1 is MNHNY and CDR2 is SVGAGI in the germline V gene (reference sequence). V was clipped by 2 bases and J by 8 bases; unmatched bases: 11.

The chain couples TRBV19 to TRBJ1-2, with 8 bases lining up with TRBD1. Unmatched junction bases numbered 9, after V lost 5 bases and J lost 4 bases. The CDR3 runs 15 residues. Germline CDR1 reads LNHDA; CDR2 reads SQIVND (reference sequence). Here the CDR3 reads CASSEWTGPGYGYTF. In nucleotides, the CDR3 is TGTGCCAGTAGTGAGTGGACAGGGCCCGGCTATGGCTACACCTTC.

The chain is built from TRBV6-6 and TRBJ2-7; TRBD1 agrees at 8 bases. The CDR3 is 14 residues long. V was clipped by 4 bases and J by 5 bases; unmatched bases: 7. Germline loops: CDR1 MNHNY, CDR2 SVGAGI (reference sequence). The CDR3 DNA sequence: TGTGCCAGCAGTTCCGGGACAGGTATTCACGAGCAGTACTTC. This sequence encodes CASSSGTGIHEQYF.

The genes are TRBV18 and TRBJ1-4; D is possibly TRBD1 (6 bases). Deletions cut 2 bases from V and 4 bases from J, with 8 bases between. There are 14 residues in the CDR3. Germline V CDR1 and CDR2: KGHSH, LQKENI. This CDR3 is CASSPRQDNEKLFF. CDR3 nucleotide sequence: TGTGCCAGCTCACCAAGACAGGATAATGAAAAACTGTTTTTT.

This CDR3 is CASTSTGSGTEAFF. DNA of the CDR3: TGTGCCAGCACCTCAACAGGATCGGGCACTGAAGCTTTCTTT. The V gene is TRBV7-9, the J gene TRBJ1-1, with a weak D call TRBD1 (5 bases). The V end was cut by 7 bases, the J end by 4 bases, with 16 bases between. There are 14 residues in the CDR3. CDR1 SEHNR and CDR2 FQNEAQ come from the germline V gene (reference sequence). The variable domain in full, completed from reference TRBV7-9 and TRBJ1-1, reads DTGVSQNPRHKITKRGQNVTFRCDPISEHNRLYWYRQTLGQGPEFLTYFQNEAQLEKSRLLSDRFSAERPKGSFSTLEIQRTEQGDSAMYLCASTSTGSGTEAFFGQGTRLTVV.

The rearrangement links TRBV5-1 to TRBJ1-3; D not resolved. Trimming left V 0 bases short and J 1 base short, with 8 bases between. The CDR3 length is 15 residues. In germline, CDR1 is SGHRS, CDR2 YFSETQ. The CDR3, as DNA: TGCGCCAGCAGCTTGGGTGGTCAGTCTGGAAACACCATATATTTT. It encodes CASSLGGQSGNTIYF.

J is TRBJ1-4 and V is TRBV28, with D possibly being TRBD1 (5 bases). With 7 bases removed from V and 0 bases from J, the gap between germline ends came to 12 bases. Germline lookup yields CDR1 MDHEN and CDR2 SYDVKM. The CDR3 consists of 15 residues. CDR3 protein: CASKGYSSTNEKLFF. In DNA form, the CDR3 reads TGTGCCAGCAAGGGGTACAGCTCAACTAATGAAAAACTGTTTTTT.

The chain has TRBV9 and TRBJ1-2; D uncertain. Germline V gene data show CDR1 as SGDLS and CDR2 as YYNGEE. The CDR3 has 16 amino acids. Trimming stripped 6 bases from V and 5 bases from J, with 23 bases between. As DNA, the CDR3 is TGTGCCAGCACCCCCCAGTCTCAGAACACCCTTTATGGCTACACCTTC. This translates into CASTPQSQNTLYGYTF. The full variable domain, its missing parts supplied by reference TRBV9 and TRBJ1-2, is DSGVTQTPKHLITATGQRVTLRCSPRSGDLSVYWYQQSLDQGLQFLIQYYNGEERAKGNILERFSAQQFPDLHSELNLSSLELGDSALYFCASTPQSQNTLYGYTFGSGTRLTVV.

V gene TRBV3-1 (or the pseudogene TRBV3-2) combines with J gene TRBJ2-3; TRBD2 is a possible D gene (6 bases). CDR1 LGHDT and CDR2 YNNKEL come from the germline V gene (reference sequence). The CDR3 sequence is 15 residues long. Deletions cut 0 bases from V and 6 bases from J, with 13 bases between. The CDR3: CASSQDGLGGDTQYF. The CDR3 nucleotides are TGTGCCAGCAGCCAAGACGGCCTCGGAGGGGATACGCAGTATTTT.